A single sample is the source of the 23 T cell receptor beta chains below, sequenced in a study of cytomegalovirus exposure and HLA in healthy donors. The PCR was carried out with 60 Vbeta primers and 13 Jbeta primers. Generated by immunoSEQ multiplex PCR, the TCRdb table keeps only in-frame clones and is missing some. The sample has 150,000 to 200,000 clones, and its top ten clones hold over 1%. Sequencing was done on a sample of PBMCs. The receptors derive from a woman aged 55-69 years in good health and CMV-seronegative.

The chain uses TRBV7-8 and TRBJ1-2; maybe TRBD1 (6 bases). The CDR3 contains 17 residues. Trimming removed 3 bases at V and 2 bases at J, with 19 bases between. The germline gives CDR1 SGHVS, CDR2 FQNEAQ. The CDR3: CASSLIGGADENYGYTF. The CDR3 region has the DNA TGTGCCAGCAGCTTGATAGGGGGGGCGGATGAGAACTATGGCTACACCTTC. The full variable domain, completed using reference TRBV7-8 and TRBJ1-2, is GAGVSQSPRYKVAKRGQDVALRCDPISGHVSLFWYQQALGQGPEFLTYFQNEAQLDKSGLPSDRFFAERPEGSVSTLKIQRTQQEDSAVYLCASSLIGGADENYGYTFGSGTRLTVV.

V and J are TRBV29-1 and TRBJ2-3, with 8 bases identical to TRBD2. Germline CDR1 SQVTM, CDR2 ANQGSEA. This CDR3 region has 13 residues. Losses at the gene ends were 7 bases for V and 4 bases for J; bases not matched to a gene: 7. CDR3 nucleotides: TGCAGCGCCGTAGCGGGAAGGGCAGATACGCAGTATTTT. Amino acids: CSAVAGRADTQYF.

CDR3 coding DNA: TGTGCCAGCAGTTCCCTCTACGAGCAGTACTTC. Its protein product is CASSSLYEQYF. The chain uses TRBV5-4 and TRBJ2-7; D unclear. The length of the CDR3 is 11 residues. CDR1 is SGHNT and CDR2 is YYREEE in the germline V gene (reference sequence). V was clipped by 5 bases and J by 3 bases, with 6 bases between them.

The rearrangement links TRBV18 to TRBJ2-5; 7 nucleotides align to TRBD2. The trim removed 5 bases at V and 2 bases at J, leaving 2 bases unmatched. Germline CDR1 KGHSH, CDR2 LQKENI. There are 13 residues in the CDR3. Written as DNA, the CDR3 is TGTGCCAGCTCAGGGGGACTACAAGAGACCCAGTACTTC. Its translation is CASSGGLQETQYF.

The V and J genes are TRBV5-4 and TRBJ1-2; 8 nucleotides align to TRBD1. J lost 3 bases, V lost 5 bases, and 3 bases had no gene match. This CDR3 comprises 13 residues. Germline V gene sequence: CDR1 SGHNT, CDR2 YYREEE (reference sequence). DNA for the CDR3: TGTGCCAGCAGGTTACAGGGGGACTATGGCTACACCTTC. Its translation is CASRLQGDYGYTF.

As DNA, the CDR3 is TGTGCCAGCAGCTTCCGAGGGGGTATAACAGATACGCAGTATTTT. Translating it yields CASSFRGGITDTQYF. The rearrangement links TRBV9 to TRBJ2-3; D is perhaps TRBD1 (6 bases). This CDR3 contains 15 residues. From germline, CDR1 is SGDLS and CDR2 YYNGEE. The V end was cut by 4 bases, the J end by 3 bases, with 15 bases between.

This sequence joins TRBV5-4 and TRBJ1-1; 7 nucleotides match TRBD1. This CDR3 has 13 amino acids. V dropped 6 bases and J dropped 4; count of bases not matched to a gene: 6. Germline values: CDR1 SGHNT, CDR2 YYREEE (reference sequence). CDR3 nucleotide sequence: TGTGCCAGCAAAAAACAGGGGAGCACTGAAGCTTTCTTT. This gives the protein CASKKQGSTEAFF.

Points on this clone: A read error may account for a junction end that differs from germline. The CDR3 sequence is CASSRSLGQGISYGQYF. The CDR3, as DNA: TGTGCCAGCAGCCGGAGCCTGGGACAGGGCATTTCCTACGGGCAGTACTTC. The genes are TRBV11-2 and TRBJ2-7; the match to TRBD1 covers 9 bases. Germline V gene data show CDR1 as SGHAT and CDR2 as FQNNGV. CDR3 length equals 17 residues.

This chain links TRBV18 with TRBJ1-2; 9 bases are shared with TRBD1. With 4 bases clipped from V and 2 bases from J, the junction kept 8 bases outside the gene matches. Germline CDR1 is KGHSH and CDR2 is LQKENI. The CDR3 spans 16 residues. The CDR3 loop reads CASSRPGTGTNYGYTF. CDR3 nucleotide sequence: TGTGCCAGCTCACGACCCGGGACAGGGACCAACTATGGCTACACCTTC.

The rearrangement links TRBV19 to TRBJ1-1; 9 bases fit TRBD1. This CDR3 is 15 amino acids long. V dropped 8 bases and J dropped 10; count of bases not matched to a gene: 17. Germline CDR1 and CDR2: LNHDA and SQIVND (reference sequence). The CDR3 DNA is TGTGCCAGTTCAAACGGACAGGGGAGGATAGGAGGAGCTTTCTTT. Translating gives CASSNGQGRIGGAFF.

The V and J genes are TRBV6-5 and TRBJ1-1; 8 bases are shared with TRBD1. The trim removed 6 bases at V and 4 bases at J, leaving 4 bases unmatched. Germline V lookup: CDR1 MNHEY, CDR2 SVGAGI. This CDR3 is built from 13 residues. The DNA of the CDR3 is TGTGCCAGCAGCTACAGGGGGAGCACTGAAGCTTTCTTT. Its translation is CASSYRGSTEAFF.

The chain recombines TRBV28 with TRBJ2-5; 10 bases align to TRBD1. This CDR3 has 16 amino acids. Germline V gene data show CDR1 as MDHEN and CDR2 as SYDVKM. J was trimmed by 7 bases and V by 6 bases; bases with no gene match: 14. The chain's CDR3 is CASRNPGTGVSSTQYF. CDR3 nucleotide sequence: TGTGCCAGCAGAAATCCCGGGACAGGGGTCTCATCGACCCAGTACTTC.

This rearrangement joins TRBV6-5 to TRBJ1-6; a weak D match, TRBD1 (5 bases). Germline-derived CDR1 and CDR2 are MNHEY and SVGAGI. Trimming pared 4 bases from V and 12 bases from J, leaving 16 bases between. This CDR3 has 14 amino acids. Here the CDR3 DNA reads TGTGCCAGCAGTTCGGGGGGGGACTATGGACCCCTCCACTTT. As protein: CASSSGGDYGPLHF.

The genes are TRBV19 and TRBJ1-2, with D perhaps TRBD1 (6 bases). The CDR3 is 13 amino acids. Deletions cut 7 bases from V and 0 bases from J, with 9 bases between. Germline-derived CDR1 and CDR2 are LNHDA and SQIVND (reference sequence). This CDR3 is CASTAGANYGYTF. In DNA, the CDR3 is TGTGCCAGTACCGCAGGGGCTAACTATGGCTACACCTTC.

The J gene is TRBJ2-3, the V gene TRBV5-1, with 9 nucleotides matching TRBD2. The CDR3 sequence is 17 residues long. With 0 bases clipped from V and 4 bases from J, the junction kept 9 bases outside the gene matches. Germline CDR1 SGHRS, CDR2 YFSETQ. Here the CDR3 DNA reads TGCGCCAGCAGCTTGGTTGGTAGCGGGAGTTCCCCAGATACGCAGTATTTT. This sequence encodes CASSLVGSGSSPDTQYF. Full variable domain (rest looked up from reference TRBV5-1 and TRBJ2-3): KAGVTQTPRYLIKTRGQQVTLSCSPISGHRSVSWYQQTPGQGLQFLFEYFSETQRNKGNFPGRFSGRQFSNSRSEMNVSTLELGDSALYLCASSLVGSGSSPDTQYFGPGTRLTVL.

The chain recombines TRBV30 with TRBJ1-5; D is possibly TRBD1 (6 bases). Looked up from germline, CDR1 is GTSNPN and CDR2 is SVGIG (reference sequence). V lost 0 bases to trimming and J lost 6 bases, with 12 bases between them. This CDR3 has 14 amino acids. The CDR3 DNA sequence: TGTGCCTGGAGTGTAAAGGGGGAAAGTCAGCCCCAGCATTTT. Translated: CAWSVKGESQPQHF.

The CDR3 DNA reads as TGTGCCAGCAGCTTTACTAGCGGGGGGGCCGAGCAGTACTTC. Its translation: CASSFTSGGAEQYF. The V gene is TRBV11-2, the J gene TRBJ2-7; 13 bases align to TRBD2. Germline values: CDR1 SGHAT, CDR2 FQNNGV. V was clipped by 3 bases and J by 6 bases; unmatched bases: 2. This CDR3 comprises 14 residues.

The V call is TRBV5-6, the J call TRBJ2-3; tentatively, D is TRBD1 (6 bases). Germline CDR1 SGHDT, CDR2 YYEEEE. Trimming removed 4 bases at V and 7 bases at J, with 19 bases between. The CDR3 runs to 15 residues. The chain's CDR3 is CASSPLRGSRNTQYF. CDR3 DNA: TGTGCCAGCAGCCCTCTTAGGGGGAGTCGGAATACGCAGTATTTT. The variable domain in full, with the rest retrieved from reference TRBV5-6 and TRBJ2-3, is DAGVTQSPTHLIKTRGQQVTLRCSPKSGHDTVSWYQQALGQGPQFIFQYYEEEERQRGNFPDRFSGHQFPNYSSELNVNALLLGDSALYLCASSPLRGSRNTQYFGPGTRLTVL.

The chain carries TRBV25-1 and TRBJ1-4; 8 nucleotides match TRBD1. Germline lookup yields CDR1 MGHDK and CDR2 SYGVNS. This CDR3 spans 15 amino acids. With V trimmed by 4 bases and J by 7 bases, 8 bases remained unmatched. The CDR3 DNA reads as TGTGCCAGCAGTGCAACCCGGACAGGGAGTGAAAAACTGTTTTTT. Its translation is CASSATRTGSEKLFF.

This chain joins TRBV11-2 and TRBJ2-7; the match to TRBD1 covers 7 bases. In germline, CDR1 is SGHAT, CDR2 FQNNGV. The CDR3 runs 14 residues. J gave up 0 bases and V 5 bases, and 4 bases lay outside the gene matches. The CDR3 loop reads CASSTGDDSYEQYF. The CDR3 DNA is TGTGCCAGCAGCACAGGGGACGACTCCTACGAGCAGTACTTC.

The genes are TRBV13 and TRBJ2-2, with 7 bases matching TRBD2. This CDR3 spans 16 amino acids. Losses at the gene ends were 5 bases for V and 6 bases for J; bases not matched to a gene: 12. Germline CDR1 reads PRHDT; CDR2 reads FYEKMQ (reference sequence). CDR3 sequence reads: CASSPAGGRYAGELFF. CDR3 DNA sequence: TGTGCCAGCAGCCCTGCGGGCGGGAGATATGCCGGGGAGCTGTTTTTT.

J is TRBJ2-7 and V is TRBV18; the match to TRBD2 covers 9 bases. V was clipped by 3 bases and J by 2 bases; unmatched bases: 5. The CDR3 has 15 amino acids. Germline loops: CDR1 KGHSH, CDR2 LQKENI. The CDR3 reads CASSPAGGGAYEQYF. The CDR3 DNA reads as TGTGCCAGCTCACCCGCGGGAGGGGGGGCCTACGAGCAGTACTTC.

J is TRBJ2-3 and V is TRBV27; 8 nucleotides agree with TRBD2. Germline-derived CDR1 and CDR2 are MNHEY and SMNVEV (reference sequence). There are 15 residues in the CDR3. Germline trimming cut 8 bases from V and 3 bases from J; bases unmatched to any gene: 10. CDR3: CASGPTSEITDTQYF. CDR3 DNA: TGTGCCAGCGGTCCGACTAGCGAGATTACAGATACGCAGTATTTT.